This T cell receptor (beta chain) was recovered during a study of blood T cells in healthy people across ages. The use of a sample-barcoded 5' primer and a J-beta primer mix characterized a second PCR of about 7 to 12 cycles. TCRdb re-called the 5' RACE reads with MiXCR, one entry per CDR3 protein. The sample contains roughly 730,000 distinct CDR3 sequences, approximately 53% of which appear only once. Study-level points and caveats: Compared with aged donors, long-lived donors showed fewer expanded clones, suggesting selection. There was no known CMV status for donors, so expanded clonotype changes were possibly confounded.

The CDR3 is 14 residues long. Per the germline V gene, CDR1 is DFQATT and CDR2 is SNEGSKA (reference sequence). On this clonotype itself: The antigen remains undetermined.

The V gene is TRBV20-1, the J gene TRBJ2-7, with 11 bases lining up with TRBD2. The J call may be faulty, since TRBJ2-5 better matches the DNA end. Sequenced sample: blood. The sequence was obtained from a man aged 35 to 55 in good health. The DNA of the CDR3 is TGCAGTGCTAGAGAGCGACTAGCGGGAAAGACCCAGTACTTC. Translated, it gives CSARERLAGKTQYF.